The entry that follows covers one T cell receptor beta chain sequence. What it binds is not known. An end of the junction does not agree with germline; a read error may underlie this. RNA was extracted from bulk tissue without any cell sorting. Distant lung tissue was collected more than 3 cm away from the tumor edge. A modified ARM-PCR protocol with three rounds of nested PCR amplified TCRbeta. TCRdb analysed the multiplex PCR reads with MiXCR anew, one entry per CDR3 protein. In the table there are roughly 69,000 distinct CDR3 sequences, roughly three quarters of which are singletons. This sample is drawn from a study of tumor and adjacent non-tumor tissue in lung cancer. As for the study in general: Each sample yielded around 4 million productive TCRbeta reads on average.

CDR3 length: 15 residues. Study results and limitations: Tumor TCR diversity, when higher, was linked to shorter survival. Normal lung showed higher cumulative top 100 clone frequency than tumor.

Sequencing was done on a sample of distant non-tumor lung tissue. This clonotype was sampled from a man aged 60 to 69 with non-small cell lung cancer. The gene calls are TRBV12-3 or TRBV12-4 and TRBJ1-5, with no clear D. The CDR3 loop reads CASSGWEGHNQPKHF. The CDR3 DNA sequence: TGTGCCAGCAGTGGCTGGGAAGGCCACAATCAGCCCAAGCATTTT.